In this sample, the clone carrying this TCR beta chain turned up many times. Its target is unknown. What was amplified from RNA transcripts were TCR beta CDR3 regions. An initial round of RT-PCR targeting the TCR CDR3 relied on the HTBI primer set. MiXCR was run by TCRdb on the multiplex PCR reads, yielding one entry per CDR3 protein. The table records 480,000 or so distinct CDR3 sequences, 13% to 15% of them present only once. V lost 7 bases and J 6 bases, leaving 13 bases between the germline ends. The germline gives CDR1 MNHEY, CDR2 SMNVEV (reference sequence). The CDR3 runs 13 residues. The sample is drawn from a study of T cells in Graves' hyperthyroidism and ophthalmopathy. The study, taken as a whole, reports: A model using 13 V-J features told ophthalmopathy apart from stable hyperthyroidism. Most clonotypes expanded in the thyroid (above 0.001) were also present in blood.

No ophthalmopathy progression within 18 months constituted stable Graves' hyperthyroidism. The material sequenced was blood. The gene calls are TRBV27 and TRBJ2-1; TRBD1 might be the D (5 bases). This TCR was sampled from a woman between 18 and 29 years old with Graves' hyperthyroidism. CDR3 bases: TGTGCCAGCATGGGGCGGTGGGGCAATGAGCAGTTCTTC. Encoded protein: CASMGRWGNEQFF.